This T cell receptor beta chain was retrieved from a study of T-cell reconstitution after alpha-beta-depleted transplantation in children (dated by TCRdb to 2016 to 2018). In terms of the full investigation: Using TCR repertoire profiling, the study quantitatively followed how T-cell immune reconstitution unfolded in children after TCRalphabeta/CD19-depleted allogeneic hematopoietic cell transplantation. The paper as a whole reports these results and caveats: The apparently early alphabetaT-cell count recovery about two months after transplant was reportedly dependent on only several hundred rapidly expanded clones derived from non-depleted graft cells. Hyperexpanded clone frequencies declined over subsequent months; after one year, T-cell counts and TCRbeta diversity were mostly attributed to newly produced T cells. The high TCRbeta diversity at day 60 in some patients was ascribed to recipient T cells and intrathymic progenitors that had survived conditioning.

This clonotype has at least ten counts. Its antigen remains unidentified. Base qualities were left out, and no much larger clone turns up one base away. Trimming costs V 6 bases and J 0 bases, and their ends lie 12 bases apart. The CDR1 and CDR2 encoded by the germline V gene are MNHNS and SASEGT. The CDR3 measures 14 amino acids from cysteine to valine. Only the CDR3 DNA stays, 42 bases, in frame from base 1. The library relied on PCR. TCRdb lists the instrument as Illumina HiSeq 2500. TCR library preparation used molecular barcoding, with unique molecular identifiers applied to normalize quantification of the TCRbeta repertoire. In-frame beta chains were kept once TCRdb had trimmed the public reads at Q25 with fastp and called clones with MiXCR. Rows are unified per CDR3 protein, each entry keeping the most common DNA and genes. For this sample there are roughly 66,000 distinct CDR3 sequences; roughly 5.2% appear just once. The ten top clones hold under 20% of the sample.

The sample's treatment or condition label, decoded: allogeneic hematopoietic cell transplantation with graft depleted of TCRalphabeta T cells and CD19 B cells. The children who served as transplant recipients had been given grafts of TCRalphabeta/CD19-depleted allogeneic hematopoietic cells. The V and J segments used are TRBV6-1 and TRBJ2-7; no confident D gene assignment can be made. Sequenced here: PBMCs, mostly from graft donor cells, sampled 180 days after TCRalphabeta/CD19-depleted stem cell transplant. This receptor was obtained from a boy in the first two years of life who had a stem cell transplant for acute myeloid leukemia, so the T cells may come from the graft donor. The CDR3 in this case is CASRRLESSYEQYV. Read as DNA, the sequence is TGTGCCAGCAGGCGGCTCGAAAGCTCCTACGAGCAGTACGTC.